The clone carrying this T cell receptor (beta chain) ranks as medium-sized (0.01 to 0.1%). The antigen is unknown. These data are taken from a study of T cells in narcolepsy. Turning to the study itself: Patients with NT1 or NT2 and healthy control donors were enrolled.

Overall study results and limits: Blood of same and different patients, but not healthy controls, reportedly held recurring autoreactive clonotypes.

Profiling relied on immunoSEQ multiplex PCR, and the TCRdb table lists in-frame clones only, not all of them. The table has approximately 26,000 clones, roughly 80% seen once. Sequenced: memory (CD45RA-) CD4+ T cells from blood. This TCR was sampled from a human donor in good health.

CDR3 DNA sequence: TGTGCCAGCAGTTTCGCGAGCGAGCAGTACTTC. It encodes CASSFASEQYF. The chain carries TRBV28 and TRBJ2-7; D gene unclear. The CDR3 contains 11 residues. Trimming shortened V by 3 bases and J by 6 bases, and 6 bases separated the two germline ends. Per germline, CDR1 MDHEN and CDR2 SYDVKM.